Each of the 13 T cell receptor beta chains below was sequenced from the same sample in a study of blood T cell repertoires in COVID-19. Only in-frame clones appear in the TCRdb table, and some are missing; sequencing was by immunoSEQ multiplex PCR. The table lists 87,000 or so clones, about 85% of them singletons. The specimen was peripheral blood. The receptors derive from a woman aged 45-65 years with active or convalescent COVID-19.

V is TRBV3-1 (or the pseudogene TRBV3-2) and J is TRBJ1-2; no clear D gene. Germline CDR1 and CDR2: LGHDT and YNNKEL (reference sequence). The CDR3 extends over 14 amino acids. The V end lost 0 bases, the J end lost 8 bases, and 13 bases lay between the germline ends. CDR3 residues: CASSQDYNPGGYTF. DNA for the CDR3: TGTGCCAGCAGCCAAGATTATAACCCGGGGGGCTACACCTTC.

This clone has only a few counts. The CDR3 loop reads CAWSDLQGSEQYF. The CDR3 DNA reads TGTGCCTGGAGTGACCTACAGGGTTCCGAGCAGTACTTC. This chain uses TRBV30 with TRBJ2-7; TRBD1 is a possible D gene (6 bases). The V end was cut by 1 base, the J end by 6 bases, with 13 bases between. CDR1 is GTSNPN and CDR2 is SVGIG in the germline V gene (reference sequence). This CDR3 has 13 amino acids.

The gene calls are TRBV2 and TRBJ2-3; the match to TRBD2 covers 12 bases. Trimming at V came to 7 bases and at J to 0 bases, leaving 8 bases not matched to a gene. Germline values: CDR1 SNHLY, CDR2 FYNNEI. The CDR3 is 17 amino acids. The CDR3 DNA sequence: TGTGCCAGCACCCCCGGACTAGCGGGGCTTAGCACAGATACGCAGTATTTT. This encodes CASTPGLAGLSTDTQYF.

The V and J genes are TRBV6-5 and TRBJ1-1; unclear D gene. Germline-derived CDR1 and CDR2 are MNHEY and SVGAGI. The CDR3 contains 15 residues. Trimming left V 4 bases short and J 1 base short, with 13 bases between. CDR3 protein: CASSFSLGGNTEAFF. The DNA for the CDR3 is TGTGCCAGCAGTTTCTCCTTGGGAGGGAACACTGAAGCTTTCTTT.

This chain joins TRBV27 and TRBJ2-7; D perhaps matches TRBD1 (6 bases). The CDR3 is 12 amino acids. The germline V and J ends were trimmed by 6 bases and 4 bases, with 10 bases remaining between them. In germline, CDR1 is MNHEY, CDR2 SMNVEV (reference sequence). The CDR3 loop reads CASRTGVYEQYF. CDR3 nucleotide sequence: TGTGCCAGCAGGACAGGCGTTTACGAGCAGTACTTC.

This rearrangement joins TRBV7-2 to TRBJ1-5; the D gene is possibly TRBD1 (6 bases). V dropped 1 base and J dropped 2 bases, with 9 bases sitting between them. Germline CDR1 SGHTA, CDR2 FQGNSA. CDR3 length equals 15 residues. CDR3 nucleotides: TGTGCCAGCAGCTTAGTTTCAGGGGGCAATCAGCCCCAGCATTTT. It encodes CASSLVSGGNQPQHF.

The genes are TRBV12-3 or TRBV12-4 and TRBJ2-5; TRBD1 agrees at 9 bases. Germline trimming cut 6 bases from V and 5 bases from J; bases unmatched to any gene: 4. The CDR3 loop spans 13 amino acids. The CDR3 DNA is TGTGCCAGCAGCAGGGACAGGGCGGAGACCCAGTACTTC. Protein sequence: CASSRDRAETQYF.

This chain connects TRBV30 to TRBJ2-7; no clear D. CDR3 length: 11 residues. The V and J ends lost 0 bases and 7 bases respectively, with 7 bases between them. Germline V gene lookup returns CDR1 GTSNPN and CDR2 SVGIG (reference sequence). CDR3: CAWSVQVEQYF. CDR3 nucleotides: TGTGCCTGGAGTGTCCAGGTAGAGCAGTACTTC.

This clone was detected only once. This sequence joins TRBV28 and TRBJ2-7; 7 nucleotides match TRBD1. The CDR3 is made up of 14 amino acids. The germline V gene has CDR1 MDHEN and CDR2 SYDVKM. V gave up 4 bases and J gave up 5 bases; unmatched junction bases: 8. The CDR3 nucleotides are TGTGCCAGCAGTTCCCCAGGGGGTTCCGACGAGCAGTACTTC. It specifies CASSSPGGSDEQYF.

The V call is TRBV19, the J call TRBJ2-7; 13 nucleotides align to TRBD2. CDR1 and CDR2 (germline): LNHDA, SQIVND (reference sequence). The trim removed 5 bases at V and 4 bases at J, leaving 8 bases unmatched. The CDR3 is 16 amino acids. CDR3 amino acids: CASSFGTSGTPYEQYF. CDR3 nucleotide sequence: TGTGCCAGTAGTTTCGGGACTAGCGGGACACCTTACGAGCAGTACTTC. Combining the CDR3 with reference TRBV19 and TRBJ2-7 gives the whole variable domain DGGITQSPKYLFRKEGQNVTLSCEQNLNHDAMYWYRQDPGQGLRLIYYSQIVNDFQKGDIAEGYSVSREKKESFPLTVTSAQKNPTAFYLCASSFGTSGTPYEQYFGPGTRLTVT.

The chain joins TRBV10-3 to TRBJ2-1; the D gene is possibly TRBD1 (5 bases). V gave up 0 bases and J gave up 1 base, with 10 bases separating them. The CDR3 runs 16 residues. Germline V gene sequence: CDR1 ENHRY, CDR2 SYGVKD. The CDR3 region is CAISESTQGSYNEQFF. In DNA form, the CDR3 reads TGTGCCATCAGTGAGTCCACCCAGGGTTCCTACAATGAGCAGTTCTTC.

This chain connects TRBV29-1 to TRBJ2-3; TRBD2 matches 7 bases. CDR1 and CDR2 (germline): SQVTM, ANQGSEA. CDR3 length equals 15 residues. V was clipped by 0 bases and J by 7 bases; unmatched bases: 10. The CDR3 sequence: CSVEDEGRGVHTQYF. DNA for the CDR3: TGCAGCGTTGAAGATGAGGGCCGGGGGGTGCATACGCAGTATTTT.

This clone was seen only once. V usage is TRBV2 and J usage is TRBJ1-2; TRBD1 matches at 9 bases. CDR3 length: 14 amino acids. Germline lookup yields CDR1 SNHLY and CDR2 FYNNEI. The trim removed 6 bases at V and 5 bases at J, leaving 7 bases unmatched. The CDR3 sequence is CASSPSGTGYGYTF. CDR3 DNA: TGTGCCAGCAGCCCCTCCGGGACAGGGTATGGCTACACCTTC.